The rows below give T cell receptor beta chains drawn from one sample of a study of identical twins. MiXCR was run by TCRdb on the 5' RACE reads, yielding one entry per CDR3 protein. The data show roughly 250,000 distinct CDR3 sequences, approximately 8% seen once. These records were also assigned to another study, of yellow fever vaccine responses in identical twins.

Sequencing used CD8+ T cells sorted from blood. Receptor source: a woman between 18 and 30 years old in good health. Both conserved end residues are trimmed from each CDR3. Each record gives: J gene, V gene, CDR3 protein.

TRBJ2-1 TRBV28 ASSLVFGREKGEQF
TRBJ2-7 TRBV5-5 ASRGGDSYEQY
TRBJ1-1 TRBV20-1 SARGDGVMNTEAF
TRBJ2-5 TRBV7-9 ASSHPGVQETQY
TRBJ2-1 TRBV29-1 SVEGATQSSYNEQF
TRBJ2-7 TRBV12-3/TRBV12-4 ASSLGSPYEQY
TRBJ2-3 TRBV10-3 AISGLVKMDTQY
TRBJ2-2 TRBV27 ASRLAGVLGELF
TRBJ1-2 TRBV6-1 ASTILLGHGYT
TRBJ2-3 TRBV6-2/TRBV6-3 ASSYRLAGGTDTQY
TRBJ2-3 TRBV7-8 ASSLNPGLNTDTQY
TRBJ2-1 TRBV7-2 ASSFIAGAVHEQF
TRBJ1-6 TRBV27 ASSLSGIAYNSPLH
TRBJ2-2 TRBV9 ASSRTSGSTGELF
TRBJ2-1 TRBV11-2 ASSYGLAGPNEQF
TRBJ2-6 TRBV9 ASSVRGSGANVLT
TRBJ2-1 TRBV5-1 ASSYQEQPSYNEQF
TRBJ2-3 TRBV9 ASTSGDSSSDTQY
TRBJ1-5 TRBV21-1 ASSKCRALQYNQPQH
TRBJ2-1 TRBV7-9 ASSLEPGQTLPEQF
TRBJ2-3 TRBV12-3/TRBV12-4 ASSLRGAADTQY
TRBJ2-1 TRBV28 ASSSGLADYYNEQF
TRBJ2-5 TRBV11-2 ASSLEWDGTQETQY
TRBJ2-2 TRBV12-3/TRBV12-4 ASRTDRSRNTGELF
TRBJ2-1 TRBV7-6 ASSLLGGPYNEQF
TRBJ2-1 TRBV20-1 SAKGYSGGALSYNEQF
TRBJ2-1 TRBV7-9 ASSLTGLNYNEQF
TRBJ1-1 TRBV27 ASRVWGDSRNTEAF
TRBJ1-2 TRBV28 ASSARHTQGVGGYT
TRBJ2-7 TRBV3-1 ASSLDYHSSYEQY
TRBJ2-1 TRBV11-2 ASSSNQRGCYEQF
TRBJ2-2 TRBV27 ASRTSPGTGELF
TRBJ2-1 TRBV20-1 SASGTSGSIYEQF
TRBJ2-7 TRBV7-3 ASSLWLGDEQY
TRBJ2-5 TRBV7-6 ASSLAVDSQQETQY
TRBJ2-2 TRBV7-8 ASSPGTSGSRNGELF
TRBJ2-1 TRBV5-1 ASSLAGDRYNEQF
TRBJ2-3 TRBV6-2/TRBV6-3 ASSYSSGEGTDTQY
TRBJ1-2 TRBV28 ASSVRVYGYT
TRBJ2-7 TRBV6-2/TRBV6-3 ASTSAGILHSYEQY
TRBJ2-1 TRBV18 ASSPVLAGGAYEQF
TRBJ2-3 TRBV12-3/TRBV12-4 ASSFRPGPDTQY
TRBJ1-2 TRBV5-5 ASSLGQEPGQGYGYT
TRBJ2-2 TRBV20-1 SARDYSNTGELF
TRBJ2-1 TRBV2 ASSEFAGGADEQF
TRBJ2-7 TRBV5-5 ASSSGTSANYEQY
TRBJ1-4 TRBV11-1 ASSLIPDRGRKGEKLF
TRBJ1-2 TRBV12-3/TRBV12-4 ASSFPTGTGNYGYT
TRBJ2-7 TRBV3-1 ASSQEPTLAYEQY
TRBJ2-3 TRBV27 ASGVIRTDTQY
TRBJ1-2 TRBV6-2/TRBV6-3 ASSQIQGFYGYT
TRBJ2-3 TRBV21-1 ASSKDPCCQSYNTDTQY
TRBJ2-1 TRBV11-2 ASSLASGGYEQF
TRBJ2-7 TRBV7-6 ASSRDSGALREQY
TRBJ1-5 TRBV15 ATSRVGGRSNQPQH
TRBJ2-5 TRBV12-3/TRBV12-4 ASSPGGETQY
TRBJ1-6 TRBV12-3/TRBV12-4 ASSLGGGHSPLH